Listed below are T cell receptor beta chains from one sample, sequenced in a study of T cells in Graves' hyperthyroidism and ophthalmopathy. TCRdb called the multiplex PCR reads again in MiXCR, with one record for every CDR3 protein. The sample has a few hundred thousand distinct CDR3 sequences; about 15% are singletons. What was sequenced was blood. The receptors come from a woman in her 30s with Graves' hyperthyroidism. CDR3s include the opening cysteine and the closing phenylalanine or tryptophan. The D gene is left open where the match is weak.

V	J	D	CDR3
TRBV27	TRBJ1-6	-	CASTLRPAYNSPLHF
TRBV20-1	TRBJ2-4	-	CSARDGTGRAIQYF
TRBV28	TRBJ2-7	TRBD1	CASSSTGTGVRNEQYF
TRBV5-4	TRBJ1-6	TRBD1	CASSDRVNSPLHF
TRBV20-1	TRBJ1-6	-	CSAQKSDRLNSPLHF
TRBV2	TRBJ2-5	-	CASSHTVRGLEETQYF
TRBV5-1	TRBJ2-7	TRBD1	CASSQGQGREQYF
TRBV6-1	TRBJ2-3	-	CASSEALRGGTQYF
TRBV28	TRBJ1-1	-	CASSLNRPNTEAFF
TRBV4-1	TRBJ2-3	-	CASIAPFTDTQYF
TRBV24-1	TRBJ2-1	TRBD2	CATSDFQSRQGLAGGNEQFF
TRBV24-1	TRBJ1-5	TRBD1	CATSDAGQVNQPQHF
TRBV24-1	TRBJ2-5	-	CATSDLAGETQYF
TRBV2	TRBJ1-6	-	CASTGSGINSPLHF
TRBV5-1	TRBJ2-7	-	CASSLGRHGTPSGVPYEQYF
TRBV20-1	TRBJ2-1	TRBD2	CSARLAGGQNEQFF
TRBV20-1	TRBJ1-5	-	CSARVSGGSNQPQHF